This T cell receptor beta chain is drawn from a study of T-cell memory formation after mild COVID-19. As for the study in general: Clusters of TCRs were largely donor specific. Study results and limitations: CD4/CD8 balance held among clones contracting day 15 to 85, and later expanders leaned CD4+. Within pre-infection memory, some responding clones were found, suggesting cross-reactive memory joined.

Points on this clonotype: The antigen is not known.

J gave up 3 bases and V 0 bases, and 10 bases lay outside the gene matches. CDR1 and CDR2 from the germline V gene are MNHNY and SVGAGI (reference sequence). The CDR3 consists of 17 residues. The 5'RACE method, run with constant-segment primers, produced TCR alpha and TCR beta cDNA libraries (carrying sample barcodes and UMIs). TCRdb used MiXCR to reprocess the 5' RACE reads, holding one entry per CDR3 protein. The data show over 130,000 distinct CDR3 sequences, 14% to 15% seen once. The material sequenced was PBMCs or a T cell subset sorted from them (not recorded which). The rearrangement uses TRBV6-6 and TRBJ2-5, with 7 bases lining up with TRBD1. The receptor comes from an adult woman who had mild COVID-19 (a few samples of this study predate the infection). Cell type and time point are not known. The CDR3 loop is CASSYSTAYRGEETQYF. The CDR3 coding sequence is TGTGCCAGCAGTTACTCAACTGCATACAGGGGCGAAGAGACCCAGTACTTC.